This is a list of T cell receptor beta chains from one sample in a study of cytomegalovirus exposure and HLA in healthy donors. This table comes from immunoSEQ multiplex PCR, and its TCRdb copy is limited to in-frame clones, with some not included. Among some 120,000 clones, roughly 68% were seen once, and the ten largest hold roughly 2%. What was sequenced was PBMCs. All receptors come from a woman aged 25 to 39 in good health and CMV-seronegative. The CDR3 runs from the conserved cysteine through the conserved F or W. Each record gives: clone size, V gene, D gene, J gene, CDR3 DNA, CDR3 protein. The D gene is left open where the match is weak. Rows may omit the clone size; those that give it use once, few, many or a size class.

.	TRBV27	.	TRBJ1-4	TGTGCCAGCAGTCTAGGACAGAGTGGAAAACTGTTTTTT	CASSLGQSGKLFF
few	TRBV15	TRBD2	TRBJ2-5	TGTGCCACCAGCAGAGATCTTCAGGCTAGCGGGAAAGAGACCCAGTACTTC	CATSRDLQASGKETQYF
.	TRBV30	TRBD2	TRBJ2-7	TGTGCCTGGACTAGCGGCTACGAGCAGTACTTC	CAWTSGYEQYF
.	TRBV5-6	.	TRBJ2-2	TGTGCCAGCAGCTTGGGAACTTTAAACACCGGGGAGCTGTTTTTT	CASSLGTLNTGELFF
.	TRBV9	TRBD1	TRBJ1-2	TGTGCCAGCAGCGCTACTTTGGACAGGGGGTTTGGCTACACCTTC	CASSATLDRGFGYTF
.	TRBV29-1	.	TRBJ2-2	TGCAGCGTTCTCAGACAACCCGGGGAGCTGTTTTTT	CSVLRQPGELFF
few	TRBV6-1	.	TRBJ2-1	TGTGCCAGCGGTTCGGGGGATGGCTCCTACAATGAGCAGTTCTTC	CASGSGDGSYNEQFF
few	TRBV5-1	TRBD2	TRBJ2-7	TGCGCCAGCAGCTCGGGACTAGCGTGGGAGCAGTACTTC	CASSSGLAWEQYF
.	TRBV19	TRBD2	TRBJ2-1	TGTGCCAGTAGTATCCTAGCGGGAGAAATTGAGCAGTTCTTC	CASSILAGEIEQFF
.	TRBV29-1	TRBD1	TRBJ1-2	TGCAGCGCCAAGACAGGGGAGGTAACTGGCTACACCTTC	CSAKTGEVTGYTF
.	TRBV6-5	TRBD2	TRBJ2-7	TGTGCCAGCAGTTACTCGACTAGCGGCTCCTACGAGCAGTACTTC	CASSYSTSGSYEQYF
.	TRBV15	TRBD1	TRBJ2-7	TGTGCCACCAGCAGCGACAGGGGGCTAAACGAGCAGTACTTC	CATSSDRGLNEQYF
.	TRBV18	.	TRBJ1-2	TGTGCCAGCTCACCACTTGCGGTGCAGCGGGGAACCGGCTACACCTTC	CASSPLAVQRGTGYTF
.	TRBV5-1	TRBD1	TRBJ1-3	TGCGCCAGCAGCTTGGGCAACAGGGGTAGAAACACCATATATTTT	CASSLGNRGRNTIYF
.	TRBV2	.	TRBJ1-6	TGTGCCAGCAGTGCGCAGGGGCCCGTGTATAATTCACCCCTCCACTTT	CASSAQGPVYNSPLHF
few	TRBV5-5	TRBD1	TRBJ1-5	TGTGCCAGCAGCCCCCAAGGACAGGGCACTCAGCCCCAGCATTTT	CASSPQGQGTQPQHF
.	TRBV2	TRBD1	TRBJ2-7	TGTGCCAGCGCTACAGGGGGATTCAACGAGCAGTACTTC	CASATGGFNEQYF
.	TRBV19	TRBD1	TRBJ2-7	TGTGCCAGTAGTGCGGACAGGGGGAGCTACGAGCAGTACTTC	CASSADRGSYEQYF
.	TRBV28	TRBD2	TRBJ2-5	TGTGCCAGCAGTTTACGTGGACTAGCGGGAGAGACCCAGTACTTC	CASSLRGLAGETQYF
.	TRBV9	TRBD1	TRBJ1-1	TGTGCCAGCAGCGGACTCGGGACAGGGAACACTGAAGCTTTCTTT	CASSGLGTGNTEAFF
.	TRBV5-4	.	TRBJ2-1	TGTGCCAGCAGCTCCTTACGTGGGGAGTACAATGAGCAGTTCTTC	CASSSLRGEYNEQFF
.	TRBV7-9	.	TRBJ2-5	TGTGCCAGCAGCTTTAGAGAAGAGACCCAGTACTTC	CASSFREETQYF
.	TRBV30	.	TRBJ2-7	TGTGCCTGGTCCGGGACAAACTCCTACGAGCAGTACTTC	CAWSGTNSYEQYF
.	TRBV6-1	.	TRBJ1-2	TGTGCCAGCAGCCTCTATGGCTACACCTTC	CASSLYGYTF
once	TRBV25-1	TRBD2	TRBJ2-1	TGTGCCAGCAGCTCGACTAGCGGGATAACCTACAATGAGCAGTTCTTC	CASSSTSGITYNEQFF
few	TRBV4-3	.	TRBJ2-5	TGCGCCAGCAGCCGACGGGCTAGCGAAGGGACCCAGTACTTC	CASSRRASEGTQYF
.	TRBV30	.	TRBJ2-3	TGTGCCTGGAGCCGAGGACTCGATACGCAGTATTTT	CAWSRGLDTQYF
.	TRBV5-8	TRBD1	TRBJ1-2	TGTGCCAGCTCCTCTCGGACAGGGAACTATGGCTACACCTTC	CASSSRTGNYGYTF
.	TRBV6-1	TRBD1	TRBJ1-1	TGTGCCAGCAATAAGGGACAGGCGAACACTGAAGCTTTCTTT	CASNKGQANTEAFF
once	TRBV5-1	TRBD1	TRBJ2-1	TGCGCCAGCACCGCTGAGACGGGACAGAACAATGAGCAGTTCTTC	CASTAETGQNNEQFF
once	TRBV7-7	TRBD2	TRBJ2-2	TGTGCTAGCAGCTCGGGGACTAGCACCGGGGAGCTGTTTTTT	CASSSGTSTGELFF
.	TRBV27	.	TRBJ2-1	TGTGCCAGCAGTCCCGGGACTCTAAGAGGGAATGAGCAGTTCTTC	CASSPGTLRGNEQFF
.	TRBV28	.	TRBJ1-1	TGTGCCAGCAGCCTTTTCCCCGGTGGGAACACTGAAGCTTTCTTT	CASSLFPGGNTEAFF
.	TRBV11-3	.	TRBJ1-2	TGTGCCAGCAGCTCCGAGGGCAAGAGAACCTATGGCTACACCTTC	CASSSEGKRTYGYTF
few	TRBV14	TRBD1	TRBJ2-6	TGTGCCAGCAGCCAACAAGGGACAGGGGGCACTGGGGCCAACGTCCTGACTTTC	CASSQQGTGGTGANVLTF
once	TRBV19	.	TRBJ1-1	TGTGCCAGTAGGGGTTGGGCCATAATTCGGGAAGCTTTCTTT	CASRGWAIIREAFF
.	TRBV5-1	TRBD2	TRBJ2-3	TGCGCCAGCAGCGTTAGCGGGAGCCCAGATACGCAGTATTTT	CASSVSGSPDTQYF
many	TRBV4-2	.	TRBJ2-6	TGTGCCAGCAGCCAAGATACAGGGAGTGGGGCCAACGTCCTGACTTTC	CASSQDTGSGANVLTF
.	TRBV6-1	.	TRBJ1-5	TGTGCCAGCATGCAGGGAAACGATCAGCCCCAGCATTTT	CASMQGNDQPQHF
.	TRBV2	TRBD1	TRBJ1-2	TGTGCCAGCAGTGAAGCGGGGACAGGGAGTCGCTATGGCTACACCTTC	CASSEAGTGSRYGYTF
.	TRBV5-5	.	TRBJ2-7	TGTGCCAGCAGCATTAGGACAGATCTTACCTACGAGCAGTACTTC	CASSIRTDLTYEQYF
.	TRBV2	.	TRBJ1-1	TGTGCCCGAAGTCAGCGGGGGGACACTGAAGCTTTCTTT	CARSQRGDTEAFF
.	TRBV2	.	TRBJ1-5	TGTGCCAGCAGGGCCGCCAGGACTGAAGGAAGCAATCAGCCCCAGCATTTT	CASRAARTEGSNQPQHF
once	TRBV27	.	TRBJ2-7	TGTGCCAGCAGTTTATTGGCCCCATTAGGGCAGGGGTTTTCCTACGAGCAGTACTTC	CASSLLAPLGQGFSYEQYF
.	TRBV6-5	TRBD2	TRBJ2-7	TGTGCCAGCAGTTTGACTAGCGGGACCTCCTACGAGCAGTACTTC	CASSLTSGTSYEQYF
.	TRBV10-3	TRBD1	TRBJ1-6	TGTGCCATCAGTGATGGGACAGGCAATTCACCCCTCCACTTT	CAISDGTGNSPLHF
.	TRBV4-1	.	TRBJ1-2	TGCGCCAGCAGCCAAGAAGCAGGTACCTATGGCTACACCTTC	CASSQEAGTYGYTF
.	TRBV28	.	TRBJ1-1	TGTGCCAGCAGTCCCGTAGGGGTGAAAGCTTTCTTT	CASSPVGVKAFF